This T cell receptor (beta chain) was captured by sequencing in a study of shared clonotypes between healthy human individuals. Germline V gene sequence: CDR1 SGDLS, CDR2 YYNGEE. Trimming stripped 0 bases from V and 2 bases from J, with 6 bases between. The CDR3 covers 14 residues. TCRdb's table, derived via immunoSEQ multiplex PCR, lists solely in-frame clones and lacks some. Among millions of clones, 95% were seen once, and the ten largest hold under 0.15%. The TCR originated in a man between 18 and 35 years old in good health. The chain combines TRBV9 with TRBJ2-1; D is undetermined. Sequencing input: naive CD4+ T cells sorted from blood. The subset is: CD45RA+ positively selected. CDR3 bases: TGTGCCAGCAGCGTAGGGGCTACCTACAATGAGCAGTTCTTC. Protein sequence: CASSVGATYNEQFF.